One sample yielded the 20 T cell receptor beta chains listed below, sequenced in a study of blood T cell repertoires in COVID-19. Here immunoSEQ multiplex PCR was the method, and the copy in TCRdb shows in-frame clones only, minus some. The data contain about 70,000 clones, about 87% of them seen just once; the ten biggest clones take up 6% to 7%. Material for sequencing was peripheral blood. These receptors were taken from a woman between 65 and 79 years old with acute or convalescent COVID-19.

The rearrangement joins TRBV7-2 to TRBJ2-5; 7 bases map to TRBD1. This CDR3 comprises 15 residues. J was trimmed by 7 bases and V by 7 bases; bases with no gene match: 15. In germline, CDR1 is SGHTA, CDR2 FQGNSA. This chain's CDR3 is CASTSQNRGIGTQYF. The CDR3 DNA sequence: TGTGCCAGCACCTCCCAGAACAGGGGTATAGGGACCCAGTACTTC. Using reference TRBV7-2 and TRBJ2-5 for the parts outside the CDR3, the full variable domain is GAGVSQSPSNKVTEKGKDVELRCDPISGHTALYWYRQSLGQGLEFLIYFQGNSAPDKSGLPSDRFSAERTGGSVSTLTIQRTQQEDSAVYLCASTSQNRGIGTQYFGPGTRLLVL.

This rearrangement joins TRBV19 to TRBJ2-6, with a weak D call TRBD2 (5 bases). V was trimmed by 4 bases and J by 4 bases, leaving 11 bases between them. Germline V gene data show CDR1 as LNHDA and CDR2 as SQIVND (reference sequence). The CDR3 sequence is 15 residues long. The chain's CDR3 is CASSKSGIGANVLTF. CDR3 bases: TGTGCCAGTAGTAAGTCCGGGATAGGGGCCAACGTCCTGACTTTC.

The V and J genes are TRBV18 and TRBJ1-1, with D perhaps matching TRBD1 (5 bases). Trimming took off 3 bases at V and 1 base at J, with 15 bases between the two ends. CDR1 and CDR2 (germline): KGHSH, LQKENI. The CDR3 is made up of 16 amino acids. CDR3 in amino acids: CASSPREATANTEAFF. DNA for the CDR3: TGTGCCAGCTCACCCCGGGAGGCGACAGCGAACACTGAAGCTTTCTTT.

This clone was seen a handful of times. V usage is TRBV7-9 and J usage is TRBJ2-1; D perhaps matches TRBD2 (5 bases). Germline V gene sequence: CDR1 SEHNR, CDR2 FQNEAQ (reference sequence). The V and J ends lost 5 bases and 4 bases respectively, with 15 bases between them. The CDR3 covers 15 residues. The DNA for the CDR3 is TGTGCCAGCAGCCCAAGGACTCGCTTGTACAATGAGCAGTTCTTC. It codes for CASSPRTRLYNEQFF. Supplemented by reference TRBV7-9 and TRBJ2-1, the full variable domain reads DTGVSQNPRHKITKRGQNVTFRCDPISEHNRLYWYRQTLGQGPEFLTYFQNEAQLEKSRLLSDRFSAERPKGSFSTLEIQRTEQGDSAMYLCASSPRTRLYNEQFFGPGTRLTVL.

The chain combines TRBV18 with TRBJ2-7; 7 nucleotides match TRBD1. The CDR3 runs to 14 residues. The V gene's germline CDR1 is KGHSH and CDR2 LQKENI. Losses at the gene ends were 3 bases for V and 3 bases for J; bases not matched to a gene: 5. The CDR3, as DNA: TGTGCCAGCTCACCGACACAGGGGAGCTACGAGCAGTACTTC. Amino acids: CASSPTQGSYEQYF.

The chain recombines TRBV7-8 with TRBJ2-6; the D gene is possibly TRBD2 (6 bases). CDR3 length equals 16 residues. Per germline, CDR1 SGHVS and CDR2 FQNEAQ. V was clipped by 1 base and J by 2 bases, with 9 bases between them. DNA for the CDR3: TGTGCCAGCAGCTTAGTTCCGGGGGCTGGGGCCAACGTCCTGACTTTC. Translation gives CASSLVPGAGANVLTF. The full variable domain, its missing parts supplied by reference TRBV7-8 and TRBJ2-6, is GAGVSQSPRYKVAKRGQDVALRCDPISGHVSLFWYQQALGQGPEFLTYFQNEAQLDKSGLPSDRFFAERPEGSVSTLKIQRTQQEDSAVYLCASSLVPGAGANVLTFGAGSRLTVL.

This clone was detected many times. V is TRBV7-8 and J is TRBJ1-5; D is perhaps TRBD1 (5 bases). CDR3 length: 15 amino acids. CDR1 and CDR2 (germline): SGHVS, FQNEAQ. Trimming cost V 5 bases and J 1 base, with 12 bases left between them. The CDR3 DNA is TGTGCCAGCAGCCCCGCTTGGGGCAGCAATCAGCCCCAGCATTTT. The encoded protein is CASSPAWGSNQPQHF.

This clone was detected a few times. The chain couples TRBV3-1 (or the pseudogene TRBV3-2) to TRBJ2-7; D possibly corresponds to TRBD1 (6 bases). Trimming took 7 bases from V and 7 from J, leaving 26 bases between them. The CDR3 runs 16 residues. The germline gives CDR1 LGHDT, CDR2 YNNKEL (reference sequence). CDR3 sequence reads: CASKFGHSVRTEEQYF. DNA of the CDR3: TGTGCCAGCAAATTTGGCCATTCAGTAAGGACAGAGGAGCAGTACTTC.

The genes are TRBV6-1 and TRBJ1-2; no definite D call. Between the trimmed V and J ends, which lost 5 bases and 4 bases, there was a span of 14 bases. This CDR3 region has 14 residues. Germline lookup yields CDR1 MNHNS and CDR2 SASEGT. The CDR3 DNA sequence: TGTGCCAGCAGTCCCCGCGGCGGGAGCTATGGCTACACCTTC. Translating gives CASSPRGGSYGYTF.

The gene calls are TRBV10-3 and TRBJ1-6; no clear D. V was cut by 6 bases and J by 7 bases, with 13 bases left in between. The germline V gene has CDR1 ENHRY and CDR2 SYGVKD. CDR3 length equals 14 residues. Written as DNA, the CDR3 is TGTGCCATCAGCCCACTAGGGAGCAATTCACCCCTCCACTTT. It codes for CAISPLGSNSPLHF.

CDR3 sequence reads: CASSPRAGEGTEAFF. CDR3 DNA sequence: TGTGCCAGCTCACCACGGGCAGGGGAGGGCACTGAAGCTTTCTTT. The chain uses TRBV18 and TRBJ1-1; D might be TRBD1 (6 bases). The CDR3 sequence is 15 residues long. V lost 1 base to trimming and J lost 4 bases, with 13 bases between them. Germline loops: CDR1 KGHSH, CDR2 LQKENI. Supplemented by reference TRBV18 and TRBJ1-1, the full variable domain reads NAGVMQNPRHLVRRRGQEARLRCSPMKGHSHVYWYRQLPEEGLKFMVYLQKENIIDESGMPKERFSAEFPKEGPSILRIQQVVRGDSAAYFCASSPRAGEGTEAFFGQGTRLTVV.

The rearrangement joins TRBV24-1 to TRBJ1-1; tentative D call: TRBD1 (5 bases). The CDR3 consists of 13 residues. The V end was cut by 4 bases, the J end by 0 bases, with 5 bases between. Germline V gene data show CDR1 as KGHDR and CDR2 as SFDVKD. CDR3 in DNA: TGTGCCACCAGTGAAGGGGTGAACACTGAAGCTTTCTTT. Translation gives CATSEGVNTEAFF.

V usage is TRBV7-9 and J usage is TRBJ2-1, with no clear D. Germline V CDR1 and CDR2: SEHNR, FQNEAQ (reference sequence). V was pared by 6 bases and J by 8 bases, with 8 bases between. The CDR3 extends over 11 amino acids. This CDR3 is CASRASDEQFF. CDR3 DNA: TGTGCCAGCAGAGCAAGCGATGAGCAGTTCTTC.

The genes are TRBV15 and TRBJ2-5, with a possible D match to TRBD2 (6 bases). CDR1 and CDR2 from the germline V gene are LNHNV and YYDKDF (reference sequence). The CDR3 runs 15 residues. V was shortened by 0 bases and J by 2 bases, with 10 bases between the two germline ends. CDR3 sequence: CATSRDEEGQETQYF. Here the CDR3 DNA reads TGTGCCACCAGCAGAGATGAGGAGGGTCAAGAGACCCAGTACTTC.

The chain is built from TRBV5-6 and TRBJ2-1; TRBD2 matches at 14 bases. This CDR3 comprises 16 residues. V lost 7 bases and J lost 1; bases outside the gene matches: 4. Germline V lookup: CDR1 SGHDT, CDR2 YYEEEE. The CDR3 DNA reads as TGTGCCAGCGCGGGGACTAGCGGGAGATCCTACAATGAGCAGTTCTTC. This sequence encodes CASAGTSGRSYNEQFF.

The chain links TRBV28 to TRBJ1-1; TRBD1 might be the D (5 bases). V was pared by 8 bases and J by 8 bases, with 12 bases between. CDR3 size: 11 residues. CDR1 is MDHEN, CDR2 SYDVKM, per germline. As DNA, the CDR3 is TGTGCCAGCCTTCGGACAACCGAAGCTTTCTTT. It specifies CASLRTTEAFF.

The V and J genes are TRBV19 and TRBJ1-1; D perhaps matches TRBD1 (6 bases). The CDR3 contains 15 residues. With 7 bases removed from V and 5 bases from J, the gap between germline ends came to 20 bases. Germline V gene lookup returns CDR1 LNHDA and CDR2 SQIVND (reference sequence). CDR3 sequence reads: CASIPSYGGRTEAFF. Written as DNA, the CDR3 is TGTGCCAGTATCCCCTCTTACGGGGGGCGAACTGAAGCTTTCTTT. Full variable domain (missing parts from reference TRBV19 and TRBJ1-1): DGGITQSPKYLFRKEGQNVTLSCEQNLNHDAMYWYRQDPGQGLRLIYYSQIVNDFQKGDIAEGYSVSREKKESFPLTVTSAQKNPTAFYLCASIPSYGGRTEAFFGQGTRLTVV.

Of note for this clone: Other nucleotide sequences from this sample produce the same CDR3. V gene TRBV7-2 combines with J gene TRBJ1-2; 10 positions match TRBD1. V lost 5 bases and J lost 8; bases outside the gene matches: 11. The germline gives CDR1 SGHTA, CDR2 FQGNSA. The CDR3 loop spans 15 amino acids. The CDR3 nucleotides read TGTGCCAGCAGCGGAGGCGGGACAGGGGATCGGGGCTACACCTTC. Its protein product is CASSGGGTGDRGYTF. The whole variable domain, remainder taken from reference TRBV7-2 and TRBJ1-2, is GAGVSQSPSNKVTEKGKDVELRCDPISGHTALYWYRQSLGQGLEFLIYFQGNSAPDKSGLPSDRFSAERTGGSVSTLTIQRTQQEDSAVYLCASSGGGTGDRGYTFGSGTRLTVV.

The V gene is TRBV28, the J gene TRBJ1-2; a possible D gene is TRBD1 (5 bases). The CDR3 extends over 20 amino acids. V shed 3 bases and J shed 0 bases, with 26 bases lying between them. Germline CDR1 and CDR2: MDHEN and SYDVKM. The DNA of the CDR3 is TGTGCCAGCAGTTTTCGAACCGTCGGAAGGGGACTATCCTCTAACTATGGCTACACCTTC. The encoded protein is CASSFRTVGRGLSSNYGYTF.

The chain combines TRBV7-9 with TRBJ1-2; possibly TRBD1 for D (6 bases). Per germline, CDR1 SEHNR and CDR2 FQNEAQ (reference sequence). The V end was cut by 4 bases, the J end by 2 bases, with 11 bases between. This CDR3 spans 14 amino acids. This CDR3 is CASSSNRVNYGYTF. CDR3 DNA: TGTGCCAGCAGCTCCAACAGGGTCAACTATGGCTACACCTTC.